This paragraph covers one T cell receptor beta chain sequence. The antigen is not known. With 0 bases removed from V and 3 bases from J, the gap between germline ends came to 13 bases. CDR1 is SGHRS and CDR2 is YFSETQ in the germline V gene. The CDR3 extends over 16 amino acids. These data belong to a study of response to subunit inactivated influenza vaccine. Study-level results: Authors proposed each seasonal influenza vaccination draws in few new T cells.

TCRdb used MiXCR to reprocess the RT-PCR reads, holding one entry per CDR3 protein. The data show under 950,000 distinct CDR3 sequences, with around 21% seen just once and 9.5% to 13% held by the top ten. This specimen consisted of PBMCs from blood, obtained roughly 5 days after vaccination. The genes are TRBV5-1 and TRBJ2-1, with D perhaps TRBD1 (5 bases). This TCR derives from a man aged 45-65 years who received an inactivated influenza vaccine. The CDR3 here is CASSLGGGYLYNEQFF. Written as DNA, the CDR3 is TGCGCCAGCAGCTTGGGGGGCGGATACCTCTACAATGAGCAGTTCTTC.